The text below deals with one TCR beta chain. This sample is drawn from a study of T cell responses to AZD1222 COVID-19 vaccine. Both about-4-week and about-12-week second-dose recipients were combined. Data came from immunoSEQ multiplex PCR; TCRdb stores just in-frame clones and leaves some out. This sample yields 33,000 or so clones, of which roughly 88% are seen a single time; roughly 15% belongs to the top ten. This CDR3 region has 14 residues. The germline V gene encodes CDR1 SNHLY and CDR2 FYNNEI. Trimming took 2 bases from V and 6 from J, leaving 13 bases between them. The V call is TRBV2, the J call TRBJ1-2; D not resolved. The clonotype was recovered from an adult who received the AZD1222 COVID-19 vaccine. This specimen was peripheral blood, taken 28 days after the second AZD1222 dose. The CDR3 nucleotides are TGTGCCAGCAGTGAACGGCTCCCACGGGATGGCTACACCTTC. Translated: CASSERLPRDGYTF.